This is a list of T cell receptor beta chains from one sample in a study of cytomegalovirus exposure and HLA in healthy donors. The protocol was immunoSEQ multiplex PCR, while the TCRdb copy is restricted to in-frame clones and leaves out a portion. The table shows about 130,000 clones, with 85% to 90% occurring only once. The sequenced material came from PBMCs. These receptors all come from a woman aged 25 to 39 in good health and CMV-seropositive. CDR3s include the opening cysteine and the closing phenylalanine or tryptophan. D genes are given only for firm matches. Where a row states a size, it is once, few, many or the class of an expanded clone; other rows omit it.

D	J	size	V	CDR3	DNA
TRBD2	TRBJ2-5	-	TRBV6-5	CAICRTSEDF	TGTGCCATTTGTAGGACTAGCGAGGACTTC
TRBD2	TRBJ2-2	-	TRBV2	CASRELARNTGELFF	TGTGCCAGCAGGGAACTAGCGAGGAACACCGGGGAGCTGTTTTTT
TRBD2	TRBJ2-1	-	TRBV7-7	CASSLNTGTSGYNEQFF	TGTGCTAGCAGCTTGAATACCGGGACTAGCGGTTACAATGAGCAGTTCTTC
-	TRBJ1-2	few	TRBV29-1	CSVERSGGRGGYTF	TGCAGCGTTGAAAGGTCGGGGGGTCGGGGAGGCTACACCTTC
-	TRBJ2-7	-	TRBV5-1	CASSLVSGYEQYF	TGCGCCAGCAGCTTGGTTTCGGGTTACGAGCAGTACTTC
TRBD1	TRBJ1-2	-	TRBV30	CAWSLTGALSRDYTF	TGTGCCTGGAGCCTGACAGGGGCACTCTCTAGGGACTACACCTTC
TRBD1	TRBJ1-5	few	TRBV29-1	CSVEEGGGQPQHF	TGCAGCGTTGAAGAAGGAGGGGGCCAGCCCCAGCATTTT
TRBD2	TRBJ2-7	-	TRBV9	CASSVGLGGNEQYF	TGTGCCAGCAGCGTAGGCCTGGGGGGGAACGAGCAGTACTTC
-	TRBJ2-5	once	TRBV18	CASSPPGTYETQYF	TGTGCCAGCTCACCACCGGGGACTTACGAGACCCAGTACTTC
-	TRBJ2-7	-	TRBV11-2	CASSLDPGGYEQYF	TGTGCCAGCAGCTTAGATCCCGGGGGTTACGAGCAGTACTTC
-	TRBJ2-7	few	TRBV2	CASRNGQPYEQYF	TGTGCCAGCAGGAACGGACAGCCCTACGAGCAGTACTTC
-	TRBJ1-6	-	TRBV6-5	CASSFSGTGVRPLHF	TGTGCCAGCAGTTTCTCCGGGACGGGGGTAAGGCCCCTCCACTTT
-	TRBJ1-1	few	TRBV30	CAWSRPNTEAFF	TGTGCCTGGAGTCGTCCGAACACTGAAGCTTTCTTT
TRBD2	TRBJ2-5	-	TRBV15	CATSRGGPEETQYF	TGTGCCACCAGCCGGGGAGGGCCGGAGGAGACCCAGTACTTC
TRBD2	TRBJ2-1	-	TRBV5-1	CASSEVAGSYNEQFF	TGCGCCAGCAGCGAAGTAGCGGGGAGCTACAATGAGCAGTTCTTC
-	TRBJ2-7	once	TRBV15	CATSTGKGGSYEQYF	TGTGCCACCAGCACGGGTAAAGGGGGCTCCTACGAGCAGTACTTC
TRBD2	TRBJ2-5	once	TRBV7-2	CASSFPAGVEQYF	TGTGCCAGCAGCTTCCCAGCGGGGGTGGAGCAGTACTTC
-	TRBJ2-5	once	TRBV2	CASSEKVGVETQYF	TGTGCCAGCAGTGAGAAGGTCGGAGTGGAGACCCAGTACTTC
TRBD2	TRBJ2-7	-	TRBV9	CASSAEGGTSGRHEQYF	TGTGCCAGCAGTGCAGAGGGAGGGACTAGCGGGAGACACGAGCAGTACTTC
TRBD2	TRBJ2-3	-	TRBV25-1	CASSEWGGRGTDTQYF	TGTGCCAGCAGTGAATGGGGCGGGAGGGGTACGGATACGCAGTATTTT
-	TRBJ2-7	-	TRBV28	CASSPPRLQGEQYF	TGTGCCAGCAGTCCTCCAAGACTCCAGGGAGAGCAGTACTTC
TRBD1	TRBJ2-7	-	TRBV11-2	CASSFQTGNLYEQYF	TGTGCCAGCAGCTTCCAGACAGGGAACCTCTACGAGCAGTACTTC
-	TRBJ2-5	-	TRBV10-1	CASSREGGASQYF	TGCGCCAGCAGCCGGGAAGGAGGTGCGTCCCAGTACTTC
TRBD1	TRBJ1-5	-	TRBV6-6	CASTYQGAGQPQHF	TGTGCCAGCACCTACCAGGGGGCTGGGCAGCCCCAGCATTTT
TRBD2	TRBJ2-1	-	TRBV6-5	CASSYSGGQYNEQFF	TGTGCCAGCAGTTATAGCGGGGGGCAGTACAATGAGCAGTTCTTC
TRBD1	TRBJ2-1	once	TRBV28	CASSSGQGVVNEQFF	TGTGCCAGCAGTAGTGGACAGGGGGTAGTCAATGAGCAGTTCTTC
-	TRBJ1-6	-	TRBV18	CASSPLSRQLNFNSPLHF	TGTGCCAGCTCACCACTGTCGCGACAGCTAAATTTTAATTCACCCCTCCACTTT
TRBD1	TRBJ1-4	-	TRBV6-5	CASSTGQGSEKLFF	TGTGCCAGCAGTACAGGACAGGGTAGTGAAAAACTGTTTTTT
TRBD1	TRBJ2-7	-	TRBV7-9	CASSHIPGTGGDEQYF	TGTGCCAGCAGCCATATTCCCGGGACAGGGGGCGACGAGCAGTACTTC
-	TRBJ1-4	once	TRBV19	CASTGEGWPGGKLFF	TGTGCCAGTACGGGGGAGGGCTGGCCGGGGGGAAAACTGTTTTTT
TRBD2	TRBJ2-2	few	TRBV30	CALTSGSVNTGELFF	TGTGCCTTAACTAGCGGGAGCGTCAACACCGGGGAGCTGTTTTTT
TRBD1	TRBJ1-2	-	TRBV5-5	CASSPWDRVIGYTF	TGTGCCAGCAGCCCGTGGGACAGGGTAATTGGCTACACCTTC
-	TRBJ1-3	-	TRBV6-5	CASSPDFSGNTIYF	TGTGCCAGCAGTCCAGACTTCTCTGGAAACACCATATATTTT
-	TRBJ2-7	once	TRBV5-1	CASSVGQSSYEQYF	TGCGCCAGCAGCGTCGGACAGAGCTCCTACGAGCAGTACTTC
TRBD2	TRBJ2-7	-	TRBV4-1	CASSQSWTSGSLYEQYF	TGCGCCAGCAGCCAATCTTGGACTAGCGGGAGCCTCTACGAGCAGTACTTC
-	TRBJ1-2	-	TRBV4-1	CASSPSDSYGYTF	TGCGCCAGCAGCCCATCGGACAGCTATGGCTACACCTTC
TRBD2	TRBJ2-1	-	TRBV27	CASLSWTSGGNEQFF	TGTGCCAGCCTCTCCTGGACTAGCGGGGGGAATGAGCAGTTCTTC
TRBD1	TRBJ1-5	-	TRBV30	CAWSAGGGQPQHF	TGTGCCTGGAGTGCAGGGGGTGGTCAGCCCCAGCATTTT
TRBD1	TRBJ2-2	once	TRBV19	CASSRGQGAGTGELFF	TGTGCCAGTAGCCGAGGACAGGGGGCGGGCACCGGGGAGCTGTTTTTT
-	TRBJ2-5	-	TRBV6-1	CASSRTGTIQETQYF	TGTGCCAGCAGTCGAACCGGGACAATTCAAGAGACCCAGTACTTC
-	TRBJ1-5	-	TRBV28	CASSSMGLQPQHF	TGTGCCAGCAGTAGCATGGGGCTTCAGCCCCAGCATTTT
-	TRBJ2-5	-	TRBV28	CASSSETGEQETQYF	TGTGCCAGCAGTTCGGAGACCGGGGAACAAGAGACCCAGTACTTC
TRBD1	TRBJ2-3	-	TRBV5-4	CASSADRAPGDTQYF	TGTGCCAGCAGCGCAGACAGGGCTCCCGGAGATACGCAGTATTTT
TRBD1	TRBJ1-1	-	TRBV27	CASSLSTGVCEAFF	TGTGCCAGCAGTTTATCGACAGGGGTTTGTGAAGCTTTCTTT
-	TRBJ1-1	-	TRBV2	CASSHEMNTEAFF	TGTGCCAGCAGTCATGAGATGAACACTGAAGCTTTCTTT
-	TRBJ1-1	-	TRBV27	CASSPRTVPNTEAFF	TGTGCCAGCAGTCCCCGGACAGTCCCGAACACTGAAGCTTTCTTT
-	TRBJ1-2	-	TRBV28	CASSGGGYGYTF	TGTGCCAGCAGTGGGGGGGGCTATGGCTACACCTTC
-	TRBJ2-1	-	TRBV19	CASTALTGSSYNEQFF	TGTGCCAGTACCGCCCTCACAGGGAGCTCCTACAATGAGCAGTTCTTC
-	TRBJ2-3	-	TRBV5-1	CASTRQLSTDTQYF	TGCGCCAGCACTAGACAGTTGAGCACAGATACGCAGTATTTT
TRBD1	TRBJ1-1	-	TRBV19	CASIRDREGNTEAFF	TGTGCCAGTATCAGGGACAGGGAAGGGAACACTGAAGCTTTCTTT
TRBD1	TRBJ1-1	once	TRBV25-1	CASKGYINRGAFF	TGTGCCAGCAAAGGATACATCAACAGGGGAGCTTTCTTT
TRBD2	TRBJ2-1	-	TRBV4-1	CASSQLQQLAGGPYNEQFF	TGCGCCAGCAGCCAACTACAGCAACTAGCGGGAGGGCCCTACAATGAGCAGTTCTTC
-	TRBJ1-5	-	TRBV9	CASSVGGTNQPQHF	TGTGCCAGCAGCGTAGGGGGGACTAATCAGCCCCAGCATTTT
-	TRBJ2-7	-	TRBV11-2	CASSLPGTSYEQYF	TGTGCCAGCAGCTTGCCAGGGACATCCTACGAGCAGTACTTC